The next 4 T cell receptor beta chains were all read from a single sample in a study of Ad26.COV2.S vaccination and SARS-CoV-2 variants. The repertoire was sequenced with immunoSEQ multiplex PCR; TCRdb's copy has only in-frame clones and lacks some. Among 300,000 to 400,000 clones listed, roughly 94% were seen once. The sequencing here drew on peripheral blood, taken after recovery from COVID-19. These receptors were obtained from a human donor who had recovered from COVID-19.

This clone appeared a single time. The chain recombines TRBV6-6 with TRBJ2-5, with 10 positions matching TRBD1. Germline CDR1 reads MNHNY; CDR2 reads SVGAGI (reference sequence). The CDR3 has 18 residues. V shed 5 bases, J shed 0 bases, and the junction held 12 bases outside the gene matches. In DNA form, the CDR3 reads TGTGCCAGCAGTCTATCGGGACAGGGGAGATGGCACCAAGAGACCCAGTACTTC. As protein: CASSLSGQGRWHQETQYF.

This clone was recorded only once. The chain recombines TRBV5-5 with TRBJ1-1, with a weak D call TRBD1 (5 bases). The V end lost 1 base, the J end lost 0 bases, and 10 bases lay between the germline ends. Germline-derived CDR1 and CDR2 are SGHKS and YYEKEE (reference sequence). The CDR3 totals 15 residues. CDR3 nucleotide sequence: TGTGCCAGCAGCTTGAGGCGGGACTTGAACACTGAAGCTTTCTTT. Protein sequence: CASSLRRDLNTEAFF.

V is TRBV2 and J is TRBJ1-1, with D maybe TRBD1 (5 bases). The germline gives CDR1 SNHLY, CDR2 FYNNEI. Trimming removed 9 bases at V and 7 bases at J, with 18 bases between. The CDR3 consists of 13 residues. In DNA form, the CDR3 reads TGTGCCAGAGAGGGGACCATCCACGGTGAAGCTTTCTTT. This sequence encodes CAREGTIHGEAFF.

This chain uses TRBV9 with TRBJ1-3; 10 bases align to TRBD1. The V segment lost 3 bases and the J segment 3 bases; nucleotides outside the gene matches: 6. This CDR3 comprises 16 residues. CDR1 SGDLS and CDR2 YYNGEE come from the germline V gene. The CDR3 DNA reads TGTGCCAGCAGCGGACACGACAGGGGGCTTGGAAACACCATATATTTT. This codes for CASSGHDRGLGNTIYF.